This TCR beta chain was sequenced for a study of blood T cell repertoires in COVID-19. Study as a whole: Specimens from acute and convalescent COVID-19 originated in the United States, Italy and Spain. In each case, the material was cDNA or gDNA derived from T cells, B-cell-depleted T cells, or PBMCs.

J lost 1 base, V lost 3 bases, and 2 bases had no gene match. The CDR3 is 16 residues long. CDR1 LNHNV and CDR2 YYDKDF come from the germline V gene (reference sequence). The table lists this clone with a few counts. TCRdb keeps only in-frame clones here, not all; method: immunoSEQ multiplex PCR. This table has more than 300,000 clones, about 86% appearing once. The clonotype was recovered from a woman between 45 and 60 years old with acute or convalescent COVID-19. This chain joins TRBV15 and TRBJ1-5; 11 nucleotides agree with TRBD1. The sample comprised peripheral blood. The CDR3 loop is CATSSGQGASNQPQHF. The CDR3 nucleotides read TGTGCCACCAGCAGCGGACAGGGGGCGAGCAATCAGCCCCAGCATTTT.